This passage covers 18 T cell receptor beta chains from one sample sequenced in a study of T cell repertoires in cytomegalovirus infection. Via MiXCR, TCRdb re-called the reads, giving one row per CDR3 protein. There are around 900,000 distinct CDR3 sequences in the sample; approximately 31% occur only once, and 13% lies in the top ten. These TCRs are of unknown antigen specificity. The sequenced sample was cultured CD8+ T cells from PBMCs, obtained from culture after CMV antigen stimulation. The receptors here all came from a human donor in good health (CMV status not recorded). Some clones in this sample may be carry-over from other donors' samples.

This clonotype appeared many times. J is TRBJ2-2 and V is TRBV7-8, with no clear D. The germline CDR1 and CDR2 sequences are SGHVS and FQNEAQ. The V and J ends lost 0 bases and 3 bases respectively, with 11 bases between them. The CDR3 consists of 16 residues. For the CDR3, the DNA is TGTGCCAGCAGCTTAGCGTTGAGTTGGTACACCGGGGAGCTGTTTTTT. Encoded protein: CASSLALSWYTGELFF.

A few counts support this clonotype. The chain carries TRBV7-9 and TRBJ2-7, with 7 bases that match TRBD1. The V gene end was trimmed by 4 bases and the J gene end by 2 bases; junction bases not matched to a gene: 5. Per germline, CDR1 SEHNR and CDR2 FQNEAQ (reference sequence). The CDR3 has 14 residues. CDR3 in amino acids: CASSSPDRPYEQYV. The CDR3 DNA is TGTGCCAGCAGCTCGCCGGACAGGCCCTACGAGCAGTACGTC.

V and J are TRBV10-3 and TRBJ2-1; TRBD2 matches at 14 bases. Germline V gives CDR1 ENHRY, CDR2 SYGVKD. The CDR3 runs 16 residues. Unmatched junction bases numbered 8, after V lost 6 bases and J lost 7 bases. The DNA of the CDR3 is TGTGCCATCAGGCGACTAGCGGGGGGGCGGGATAATGAGCAGTTCTTC. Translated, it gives CAIRRLAGGRDNEQFF.

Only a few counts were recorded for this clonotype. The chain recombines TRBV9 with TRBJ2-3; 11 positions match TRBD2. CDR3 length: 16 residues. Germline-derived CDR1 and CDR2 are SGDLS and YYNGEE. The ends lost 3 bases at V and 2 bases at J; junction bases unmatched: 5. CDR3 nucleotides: TGTGCCAGCAGCGCTAGCGGGGGGCCTTCCACAGATACGCAGTATTTT. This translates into CASSASGGPSTDTQYF.

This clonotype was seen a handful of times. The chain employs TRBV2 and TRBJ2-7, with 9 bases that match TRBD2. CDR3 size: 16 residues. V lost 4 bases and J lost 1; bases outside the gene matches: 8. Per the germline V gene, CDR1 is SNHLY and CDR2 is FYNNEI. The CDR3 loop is CASSAFLTSGSYEQYV. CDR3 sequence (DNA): TGTGCCAGCAGTGCCTTTTTGACTAGCGGTTCCTACGAGCAGTACGTC.

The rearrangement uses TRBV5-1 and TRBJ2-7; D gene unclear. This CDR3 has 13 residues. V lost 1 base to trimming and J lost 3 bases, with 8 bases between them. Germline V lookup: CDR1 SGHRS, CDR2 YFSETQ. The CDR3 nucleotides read TGCGCCAGCAGCTTGAGGTCGAACTACGAGCAGTACTTC. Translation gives CASSLRSNYEQYF.

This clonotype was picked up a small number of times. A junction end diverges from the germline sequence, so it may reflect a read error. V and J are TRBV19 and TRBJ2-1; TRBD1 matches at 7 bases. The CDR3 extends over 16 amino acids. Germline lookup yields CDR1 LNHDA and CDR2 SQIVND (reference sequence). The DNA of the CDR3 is TGTGCCAGTAGTATAGGACAGGGTAGCTCCTACAATGAGCAGTTCTTT. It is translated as CASSIGQGSSYNEQFF.

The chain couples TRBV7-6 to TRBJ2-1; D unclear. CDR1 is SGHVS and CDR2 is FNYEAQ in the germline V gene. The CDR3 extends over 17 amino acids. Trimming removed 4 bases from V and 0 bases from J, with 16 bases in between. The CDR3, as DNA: TGTGCCAGCAGCTCACCCTTTTCCTCGAGCTCCTACAATGAGCAGTTCTTC. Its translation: CASSSPFSSSSYNEQFF.

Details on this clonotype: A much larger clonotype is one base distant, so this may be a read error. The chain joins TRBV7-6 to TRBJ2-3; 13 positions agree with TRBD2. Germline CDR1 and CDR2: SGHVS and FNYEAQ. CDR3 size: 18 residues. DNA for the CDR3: TGTGTCAGCAGCCCGGTGACTAGCGGGGGGTTTAGCACAGATACGCAGTATTTT. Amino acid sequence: CVSSPVTSGGFSTDTQYF.

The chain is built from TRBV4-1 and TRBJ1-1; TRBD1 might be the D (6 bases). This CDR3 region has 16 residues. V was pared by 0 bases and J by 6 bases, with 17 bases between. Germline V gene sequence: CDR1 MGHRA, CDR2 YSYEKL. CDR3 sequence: CASSQDLSGGRSEAFF. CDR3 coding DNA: TGCGCCAGCAGCCAAGATCTGTCGGGGGGCAGATCTGAAGCTTTCTTT.

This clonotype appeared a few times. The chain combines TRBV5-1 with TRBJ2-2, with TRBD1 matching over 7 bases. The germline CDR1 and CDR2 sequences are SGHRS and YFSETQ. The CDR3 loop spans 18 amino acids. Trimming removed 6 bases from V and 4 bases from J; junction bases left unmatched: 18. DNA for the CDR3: TGCGCCAGCATAGATACGACAGGGTCCCACGAACGCACCGGGGAGCTGTTTTTT. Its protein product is CASIDTTGSHERTGELFF.

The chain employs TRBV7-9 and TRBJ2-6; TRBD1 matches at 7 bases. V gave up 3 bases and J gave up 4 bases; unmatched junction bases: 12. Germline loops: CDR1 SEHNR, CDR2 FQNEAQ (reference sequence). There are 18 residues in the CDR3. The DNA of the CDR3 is TGTGCCAGCAGCTTTTCTTCGGGACAGAATTCAGGGGCCAACGTCCTGACTTTC. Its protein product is CASSFSSGQNSGANVLTF.

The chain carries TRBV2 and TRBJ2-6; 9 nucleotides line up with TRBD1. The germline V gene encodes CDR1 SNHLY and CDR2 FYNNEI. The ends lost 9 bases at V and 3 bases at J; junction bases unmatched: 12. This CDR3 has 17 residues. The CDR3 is CARGTRDRVFGANVLTF. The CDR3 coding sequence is TGTGCCAGGGGAACTCGGGACAGGGTGTTTGGGGCCAACGTCCTGACTTTC.

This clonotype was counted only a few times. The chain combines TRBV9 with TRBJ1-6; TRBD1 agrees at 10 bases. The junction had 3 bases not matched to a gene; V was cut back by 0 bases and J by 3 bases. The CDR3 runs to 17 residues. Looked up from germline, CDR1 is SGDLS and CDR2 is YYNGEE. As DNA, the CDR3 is TGTGCCAGCAGCGTAGCCCGGGACAGGGGCTATAATTCACCCCTCCACTTT. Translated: CASSVARDRGYNSPLHF.

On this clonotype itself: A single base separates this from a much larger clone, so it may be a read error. The CDR3 loop is CASSSRLAAPKRETQYF. The CDR3 DNA sequence: TGTGCCAGCAGCTCGAGACTAGCGGCCCCAAAAAGGGAGACCCAGTACTTC. The chain is built from TRBV7-2 and TRBJ2-5; 9 positions match TRBD2. This CDR3 spans 17 amino acids. Germline V gives CDR1 SGHTA, CDR2 FQGNSA. Trimming removed 4 bases from V and 5 bases from J; junction bases left unmatched: 14.

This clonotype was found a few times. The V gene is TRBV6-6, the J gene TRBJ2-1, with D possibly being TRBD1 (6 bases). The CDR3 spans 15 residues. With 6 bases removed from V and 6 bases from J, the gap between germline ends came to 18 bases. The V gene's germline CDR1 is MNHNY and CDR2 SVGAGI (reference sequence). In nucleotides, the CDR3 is TGTGCCAGCAGCCATTGGGGGCGGGCTCTCAATGAGCAGTTCTTC. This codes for CASSHWGRALNEQFF.

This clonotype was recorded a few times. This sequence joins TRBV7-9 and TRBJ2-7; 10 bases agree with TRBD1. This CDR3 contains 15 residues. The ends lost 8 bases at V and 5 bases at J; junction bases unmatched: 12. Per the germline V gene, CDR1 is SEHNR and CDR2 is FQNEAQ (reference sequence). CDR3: CASEARDRGVDEQYF. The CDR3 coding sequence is TGTGCCAGCGAGGCACGGGACAGGGGAGTTGACGAGCAGTACTTC.

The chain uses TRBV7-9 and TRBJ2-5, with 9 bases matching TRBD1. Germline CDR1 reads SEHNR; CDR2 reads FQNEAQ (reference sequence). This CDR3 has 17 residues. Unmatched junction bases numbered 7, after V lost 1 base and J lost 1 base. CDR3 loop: CASSLGYGTGPQETQYF. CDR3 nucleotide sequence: TGTGCCAGCAGCTTAGGCTACGGGACAGGGCCCCAAGAGACCCAGTACTTC.